This T cell receptor beta chain was recovered during a study of control samples from healthy donors and cancer patients. Germline V gene data show CDR1 as LGHNA and CDR2 as YNFKEQ. The V end lost 0 bases, the J end lost 2 bases, and 17 bases lay between the germline ends. CDR3 size: 17 residues. Some clones are missing from TCRdb's copy, which holds only in-frame ones; the method was immunoSEQ multiplex PCR. The data contain 150,000 to 200,000 clones, approximately 92% of them seen just once; the ten biggest clones take up about 1.4%. Sequenced sample: blood. The clonotype originates from a man aged 25 to 40 in good health. The V call is TRBV4-2, the J call TRBJ2-7; the D gene is possibly TRBD1 (5 bases). The CDR3 region is CASSQETPLTATYEQYF. CDR3 DNA: TGTGCCAGCAGCCAAGAGACCCCTTTGACAGCCACCTACGAGCAGTACTTC.